The 23 T cell receptor beta chains reported below all come from one sample, sequenced in a study of blood T cell repertoires in COVID-19. Generated by immunoSEQ multiplex PCR, the TCRdb table keeps only in-frame clones and is missing some. The table shows 250,000 to 350,000 clones, with 75% to 90% occurring only once. Input material: peripheral blood. These receptors were collected from a woman aged 35 to 49 who had recovered from COVID-19.

The chain has TRBV7-9 and TRBJ1-3; 8 bases match TRBD1. From germline, CDR1 is SEHNR and CDR2 FQNEAQ (reference sequence). This CDR3 is built from 14 residues. V lost 5 bases and J lost 3; bases outside the gene matches: 3. In DNA, the CDR3 is TGTGCCAGCAGCCTCGACAGGGGTGGAAACACCATATATTTT. Protein product: CASSLDRGGNTIYF.

V and J are TRBV5-1 and TRBJ2-2; D may be TRBD1 (6 bases). The CDR3 is 15 residues long. Trimming removed 4 bases at V and 5 bases at J, with 15 bases between. Per germline, CDR1 SGHRS and CDR2 YFSETQ. The CDR3 DNA reads TGCGCCAGCAGCGCCGGACGAACAGGGACCGGGGAGCTGTTTTTT. Protein product: CASSAGRTGTGELFF.

The rearrangement uses TRBV7-3 and TRBJ2-1, with D hard to call. The germline V gene has CDR1 SGHTA and CDR2 FQGTGA. The CDR3 is made up of 12 amino acids. V was shortened by 0 bases and J by 7 bases, with 4 bases between the two germline ends. The DNA for the CDR3 is TGTGCCAGCAGCTTAACGGCTAATGAGCAGTTCTTC. It yields the protein CASSLTANEQFF.

This chain links TRBV2 with TRBJ2-1, with D possibly being TRBD2 (6 bases). Trimming shortened V by 6 bases and J by 7 bases, and 13 bases separated the two germline ends. CDR3 length: 13 residues. Germline-derived CDR1 and CDR2 are SNHLY and FYNNEI. This CDR3 reads CASRLAPQNEQFF. The CDR3 nucleotides read TGTGCCAGCAGGCTAGCGCCCCAGAATGAGCAGTTCTTC.

This clone was counted a single time. CDR3 DNA sequence: TGTGCCAGCGGGGTCCGGGACAGGGGCGCAAAGAACACCGGGGAGCTGTTTTTT. Translating gives CASGVRDRGAKNTGELFF. The chain carries TRBV21-1 and TRBJ2-2; the table names TRBD1, a call not compared with the DNA. TRBV21-1 is a pseudogene segment. This CDR3 comprises 18 residues.

This chain links TRBV27 with TRBJ2-3; tentatively, D is TRBD1 (6 bases). Deletions cut 6 bases from V and 2 bases from J, with 12 bases between. CDR1 MNHEY and CDR2 SMNVEV come from the germline V gene (reference sequence). The CDR3 is 14 amino acids. As DNA, the CDR3 is TGTGCCAGCAGACTCGGACAGCTCACAGATACGCAGTATTTT. It translates to CASRLGQLTDTQYF.

J is TRBJ2-3 and V is TRBV27; 9 bases are a match to TRBD2. The ends lost 1 base at V and 4 bases at J; junction bases unmatched: 6. The CDR3 covers 16 residues. Per germline, CDR1 MNHEY and CDR2 SMNVEV (reference sequence). In DNA, the CDR3 is TGTGCCAGCAGTTTATTACGGACTAGCGTGGCAGATACGCAGTATTTT. As protein: CASSLLRTSVADTQYF.

The chain links TRBV27 to TRBJ2-1; 10 bases align to TRBD2. Germline V lookup: CDR1 MNHEY, CDR2 SMNVEV (reference sequence). V lost 3 bases, J lost 10 bases, and 12 bases stayed unmatched. The CDR3 runs 16 residues. The CDR3 DNA follows: TGTGCCAGCAGTTTGACTAGCGGGCTGGGCGGGAGGGAGCAGTTCTTC. This codes for CASSLTSGLGGREQFF.

The rearrangement joins TRBV5-4 to TRBJ2-2, with 9 bases identical to TRBD2. Per the germline V gene, CDR1 is SGHNT and CDR2 is YYREEE (reference sequence). The CDR3 is made up of 14 amino acids. Trimming at V came to 6 bases and at J to 4 bases, leaving 4 bases not matched to a gene. The CDR3, as DNA: TGTGCCAGCACTCCTAGCGGGGTCACCGGGGAGCTGTTTTTT. Translating it yields CASTPSGVTGELFF.

J is TRBJ2-1 and V is TRBV4-2, with D possibly being TRBD2 (6 bases). V was cut by 0 bases and J by 2 bases, with 17 bases left in between. The CDR3 is 18 amino acids. In germline, CDR1 is LGHNA, CDR2 YNFKEQ. The CDR3 region has the DNA TGTGCCAGCAGCCAAGAAGAAATCGAGCGGGTGACCTACAATGAGCAGTTCTTC. Translating gives CASSQEEIERVTYNEQFF.

In regard to this clone: Other DNA sequences of this sample code for an identical CDR3. V usage is TRBV5-1 and J usage is TRBJ2-2, with D perhaps matching TRBD1 (5 bases). V was pared by 0 bases and J by 4 bases, with 10 bases between. Looked up from germline, CDR1 is SGHRS and CDR2 is YFSETQ. The CDR3 consists of 15 residues. CDR3 sequence reads: CASSLGQSFTGELFF. CDR3 bases: TGCGCCAGCAGCTTGGGACAGAGTTTCACCGGGGAGCTGTTTTTT.

This clone appeared a single time. This sequence joins TRBV6-5 and TRBJ1-3; D gene uncertain. Looked up from germline, CDR1 is MNHEY and CDR2 is SVGAGI. There are 15 residues in the CDR3. Trimming removed 9 bases from V and 3 bases from J, with 18 bases in between. The CDR3 nucleotides are TGTGCCAGTTCGGACCTCCGCGCGGGTGGAAACACCATATATTTT. This sequence encodes CASSDLRAGGNTIYF.

This chain connects TRBV7-2 to TRBJ2-7; 9 bases fit TRBD1. V trimming: 1 base; J trimming: 11 bases; junction bases outside the gene matches: 6. Looked up from germline, CDR1 is SGHTA and CDR2 is FQGNSA. This CDR3 contains 13 residues. The DNA of the CDR3 is TGTGCCAGCAGCTTAGTCTCGACAGGGGGAAAGTACTTC. This codes for CASSLVSTGGKYF.

This rearrangement joins TRBV25-1 to TRBJ2-3; tentative D call: TRBD1 (6 bases). Germline CDR1 reads MGHDK; CDR2 reads SYGVNS. Trimming removed 5 bases at V and 4 bases at J, with 16 bases between. The CDR3 spans 15 residues. The CDR3 here is CASSLVGGRPDTQYF. Written as DNA, the CDR3 is TGTGCCAGCAGTTTGGTAGGGGGTCGGCCAGATACGCAGTATTTT.

The chain uses TRBV10-3 and TRBJ2-7; TRBD2 matches at 11 bases. The trim removed 4 bases at V and 7 bases at J, leaving 9 bases unmatched. In germline, CDR1 is ENHRY, CDR2 SYGVKD. CDR3 size: 15 residues. The CDR3 region has the DNA TGTGCCATCAGTGTACTAGCGGGAGCCTCTGATGAGCAGTACTTC. It specifies CAISVLAGASDEQYF.

V gene TRBV7-8 combines with J gene TRBJ2-2; a weak D match, TRBD1 (6 bases). CDR3 length equals 14 residues. Between the trimmed V and J ends, which lost 2 bases and 5 bases, there was a span of 9 bases. Per the germline V gene, CDR1 is SGHVS and CDR2 is FQNEAQ. DNA of the CDR3: TGTGCCAGCAGCTTACTACAGGGAACCGGGGAGCTGTTTTTT. This translates into CASSLLQGTGELFF. Together with reference TRBV7-8 and TRBJ2-2, the CDR3 gives the full variable domain: GAGVSQSPRYKVAKRGQDVALRCDPISGHVSLFWYQQALGQGPEFLTYFQNEAQLDKSGLPSDRFFAERPEGSVSTLKIQRTQQEDSAVYLCASSLLQGTGELFFGEGSRLTVL.

The V call is TRBV30, the J call TRBJ1-2; the D gene is possibly TRBD1 (5 bases). V was cut by 0 bases and J by 4 bases, with 12 bases left in between. In germline, CDR1 is GTSNPN, CDR2 SVGIG (reference sequence). The CDR3 runs 14 residues. CDR3 protein: CAWSVAGPLYGYTF. Here the CDR3 DNA reads TGTGCCTGGAGTGTCGCAGGGCCTCTCTATGGCTACACCTTC.

V is TRBV27 and J is TRBJ1-2, with 10 bases identical to TRBD1. Germline loops: CDR1 MNHEY, CDR2 SMNVEV (reference sequence). V shed 8 bases, J shed 2 bases, and the junction held 11 bases outside the gene matches. The CDR3 has 16 amino acids. This CDR3 reads CASREGGGQGNYGYTF. In DNA form, the CDR3 reads TGTGCCAGCCGTGAAGGGGGGGGACAGGGGAACTATGGCTACACCTTC.

The J gene is TRBJ2-5, the V gene TRBV5-1; 13 nucleotides align to TRBD2. Germline values: CDR1 SGHRS, CDR2 YFSETQ. The CDR3 extends over 17 amino acids. V lost 4 bases to trimming and J lost 2 bases; unmatched junction nucleotides: 8. The CDR3 bases are TGCGCCAGCAGCCGGGGGACTAGCGGGAACTCACAAGAGACCCAGTACTTC. It codes for CASSRGTSGNSQETQYF.

This clone appeared a single time. The chain uses TRBV7-6 and TRBJ2-7, with TRBD1 identical over 7 bases. Germline CDR1 reads SGHVS; CDR2 reads FNYEAQ. After removal of 2 bases from V and 5 bases from J, the junction contained 6 bases not matched to a gene. The CDR3 sequence is 14 residues long. CDR3 sequence: CASSLIAGGDEQYF. CDR3 DNA: TGTGCCAGCAGCTTAATCGCAGGGGGAGACGAGCAGTACTTC.

J is TRBJ2-3 and V is TRBV1; TRBD2 is the table's D call and was not checked against the DNA. TRBV1 is marked as a pseudogene. The CDR3 runs 19 residues. CDR3 sequence: CTSSHPGLAGDAGLDTQYF. CDR3 coding DNA: TGCACCAGCAGCCACCCGGGACTAGCGGGAGATGCTGGCCTGGATACGCAGTATTTT.

The V and J genes are TRBV27 and TRBJ1-2; 7 bases agree with TRBD1. V shed 2 bases, J shed 7 bases, and the junction held 10 bases outside the gene matches. In germline, CDR1 is MNHEY, CDR2 SMNVEV (reference sequence). The CDR3 has 15 residues. The CDR3 DNA reads TGTGCCAGCAGTTTAGCCCCTAGGGGGCTCGGTGGCTACACCTTC. Residues: CASSLAPRGLGGYTF.

The chain employs TRBV3-1 (or the pseudogene TRBV3-2) and TRBJ1-1, with 10 positions matching TRBD1. Germline CDR1 reads LGHDT; CDR2 reads YNNKEL (reference sequence). J gave up 5 bases and V 5 bases, and 14 bases lay outside the gene matches. The CDR3 extends over 17 amino acids. The DNA of the CDR3 is TGTGCCAGCAGCATGACAGGGGGCGTGATTTCGGATACTGAAGCTTTCTTT. Translating gives CASSMTGGVISDTEAFF.